These 14 T cell receptor beta chains originate from one sample sequenced in a study of blood T cell repertoires in COVID-19. Sequenced by immunoSEQ multiplex PCR; TCRdb stores in-frame clones only, minus some. The data show hundreds of thousands of clones, with 88% seen just once and approximately 1% held by the top ten. The sequencing sample was made of PBMCs or T cells enriched from blood (not recorded which). Source of these receptors: a woman younger than 45 who had recovered from COVID-19.

This clone was recorded only once. The chain couples TRBV27 to TRBJ1-2, with 7 positions matching TRBD1. J was trimmed by 5 bases and V by 0 bases; bases with no gene match: 6. The CDR3 has 15 amino acids. CDR1 MNHEY and CDR2 SMNVEV come from the germline V gene (reference sequence). The CDR3 loop is CASSLSKGAGYGYTF. The CDR3 coding sequence is TGTGCCAGCAGTTTATCGAAGGGGGCTGGGTATGGCTACACCTTC.

The CDR3 nucleotides are TGTGCCAGCAGTCTTGGGCGGGGAGGAGTCGAAGCTGAAGCTTTCTTT. This sequence encodes CASSLGRGGVEAEAFF. The chain couples TRBV28 to TRBJ1-1; D not certain. The V end lost 5 bases, the J end lost 6 bases, and 22 bases lay between the germline ends. CDR1 is MDHEN, CDR2 SYDVKM, per germline. The CDR3 runs to 16 residues.

This chain joins TRBV7-9 and TRBJ1-5; 7 positions agree with TRBD1. Trimming at V came to 7 bases and at J to 3 bases, leaving 18 bases not matched to a gene. The germline CDR1 and CDR2 sequences are SEHNR and FQNEAQ (reference sequence). The CDR3 is 18 amino acids. The CDR3 spells CASNTSDQQGFHNQPQHF. The CDR3, as DNA: TGTGCCAGCAACACCTCGGACCAACAGGGGTTCCACAATCAGCCCCAGCATTTT.

V usage is TRBV18 and J usage is TRBJ2-7; 7 nucleotides match TRBD1. The CDR3 spans 15 residues. Trimming at V came to 7 bases and at J to 3 bases, leaving 12 bases not matched to a gene. Germline V gives CDR1 KGHSH, CDR2 LQKENI. The CDR3 is CASLPMPGGIYEQYF. As DNA, the CDR3 is TGTGCCAGCTTGCCGATGCCAGGGGGAATCTACGAGCAGTACTTC.

The rearrangement links TRBV12-3 or TRBV12-4 to TRBJ1-2; D is unresolved. This CDR3 has 12 amino acids. Trimming pared 3 bases from V and 8 bases from J, leaving 10 bases between. For the CDR3, the DNA is TGTGCCAGCAGTTTCTTTCAGCGGGGCTACACCTTC. Amino acids: CASSFFQRGYTF.

The chain has TRBV7-2 and TRBJ1-2; D gene uncertain. Germline loops: CDR1 SGHTA, CDR2 FQGNSA. V lost 0 bases, J lost 4 bases, and 9 bases lay in between. CDR3 length equals 14 residues. Here the CDR3 reads CASSLARQLYGYTF. CDR3 DNA: TGTGCCAGCAGCTTAGCGCGGCAGCTCTATGGCTACACCTTC.

The J gene is TRBJ2-5, the V gene TRBV28; TRBD2 aligns across 14 bases. Germline V CDR1 and CDR2: MDHEN, SYDVKM. V lost 2 bases and J lost 3; bases outside the gene matches: 2. CDR3 length: 16 amino acids. The CDR3 reads CASSLRGLAGEETQYF. The CDR3 DNA sequence: TGTGCCAGCAGTTTAAGGGGACTAGCGGGGGAAGAGACCCAGTACTTC.

The CDR3, as DNA: TGTGCCAGCAGCTCCGTTAGCCCCCTTGAGTTCTTC. This encodes CASSSVSPLEFF. The V gene is TRBV5-6, the J gene TRBJ2-1; no firm D call. Germline V CDR1 and CDR2: SGHDT, YYEEEE. The CDR3 sequence is 12 residues long. V shed 3 bases and J shed 14 bases, with 15 bases lying between them. The full variable domain, completed using reference TRBV5-6 and TRBJ2-1, is DAGVTQSPTHLIKTRGQQVTLRCSPKSGHDTVSWYQQALGQGPQFIFQYYEEEERQRGNFPDRFSGHQFPNYSSELNVNALLLGDSALYLCASSSVSPLEFFGPGTRLTVL.

The chain recombines TRBV5-1 with TRBJ2-7; TRBD1 matches at 9 bases. This CDR3 has 14 amino acids. Trimming took 6 bases from V and 5 from J; bases not matched to a gene: 9. CDR1 is SGHRS and CDR2 is YFSETQ in the germline V gene. CDR3: CASTPTGGADEQYF. CDR3 bases: TGCGCCAGCACGCCTACAGGGGGCGCGGACGAGCAGTACTTC.

The chain joins TRBV5-6 to TRBJ2-1; TRBD2 aligns across 14 bases. The CDR3 has 18 amino acids. Germline lookup yields CDR1 SGHDT and CDR2 YYEEEE. The ends lost 4 bases at V and 4 bases at J; junction bases unmatched: 10. CDR3 nucleotides: TGTGCCAGCAGCAGACTAGCGGGGGGGCCCGGAGGGTACAATGAGCAGTTCTTC. Translation: CASSRLAGGPGGYNEQFF.

The chain combines TRBV9 with TRBJ1-3, with TRBD1 as a possible D gene (5 bases). V lost 0 bases and J 2 bases, leaving 18 bases between the germline ends. Germline CDR1 is SGDLS and CDR2 is YYNGEE. This CDR3 has 18 residues. CDR3 nucleotide sequence: TGTGCCAGCAGCGTAGGCCTTGGGGCAGGAGAGCCTGGAAACACCATATATTTT. It is translated as CASSVGLGAGEPGNTIYF. Supplemented by reference TRBV9 and TRBJ1-3, the full variable domain reads DSGVTQTPKHLITATGQRVTLRCSPRSGDLSVYWYQQSLDQGLQFLIQYYNGEERAKGNILERFSAQQFPDLHSELNLSSLELGDSALYFCASSVGLGAGEPGNTIYFGEGSWLTVV.

The genes are TRBV5-4 and TRBJ2-2; D perhaps matches TRBD2 (7 bases). CDR1 SGHNT and CDR2 YYREEE come from the germline V gene (reference sequence). Trimming removed 4 bases at V and 6 bases at J, with 19 bases between. The CDR3 runs 16 residues. The CDR3 protein is CASSLWLGGRAGELFF. CDR3 DNA: TGTGCCAGCAGCCTTTGGTTGGGGGGGCGAGCCGGGGAGCTGTTTTTT.

In this sample, this clone turned up once. The CDR3 nucleotides are TGCGCCAGCAGCCCCTTGGGGCGCGGGGGATACGAGCAGTACTTC. Translation gives CASSPLGRGGYEQYF. This chain connects TRBV5-1 to TRBJ2-7, with 7 bases lining up with TRBD2. This CDR3 region has 15 residues. V was clipped by 4 bases and J by 4 bases; unmatched bases: 11. Germline values: CDR1 SGHRS, CDR2 YFSETQ.

J is TRBJ1-2 and V is TRBV6-2 or TRBV6-3; TRBD1 might be the D (5 bases). Germline loops: CDR1 MNHEY, CDR2 SVGEGT. The V and J ends lost 6 bases and 7 bases respectively, with 12 bases between them. The CDR3 consists of 12 residues. CDR3 amino acids: CASSPGTGGYTF. DNA of the CDR3: TGTGCCAGCAGCCCCGGGACTGGTGGCTACACCTTC.